The 16 T cell receptor beta chains below all came from one sample that was sequenced in a study of beta chain features in type 1 diabetes. What was sequenced were expressed TCRB transcripts, since all of the isolated RNA had been reverse transcribed. The method was immunoSEQ multiplex PCR; TCRdb's version includes in-frame clones alone and lacks a portion of them. Among under 250,000 clones listed, around 9.9% were seen once. The source material was central memory CD4+ T cells from blood. All receptors come from a man aged 18 to 30 in good health.

This clone was seen more than once but under ten times. The rearrangement joins TRBV7-3 to TRBJ2-6; D is perhaps TRBD1 (6 bases). Deletions cut 5 bases from V and 1 base from J, with 15 bases between. The length of the CDR3 is 17 residues. CDR1 is SGHTA, CDR2 FQGTGA, per germline. The CDR3 loop is CASSPQGSASGANVLTF. The CDR3 region has the DNA TGTGCCAGCAGCCCACAGGGTTCAGCTTCTGGGGCCAACGTCCTGACTTTC.

This clone has more than one count but fewer than ten. The chain carries TRBV7-9 and TRBJ2-5; 8 positions agree with TRBD1. Looked up from germline, CDR1 is SEHNR and CDR2 is FQNEAQ (reference sequence). V shed 4 bases and J 4 bases; nucleotides not matched to a gene: 5. The CDR3 spans 14 residues. CDR3 protein: CASSYGTGGETQYF. CDR3 bases: TGTGCCAGCAGCTACGGGACAGGCGGAGAGACCCAGTACTTC.

The chain recombines TRBV5-1 with TRBJ2-2, with 8 bases identical to TRBD1. The CDR3 covers 15 residues. V was clipped by 0 bases and J by 7 bases; unmatched bases: 5. CDR1 and CDR2 (germline): SGHRS, YFSETQ. As DNA, the CDR3 is TGCGCCAGCAGCTTGGTCCAGGGGGCGCTCGGGGAGCTGTTTTTT. It translates to CASSLVQGALGELFF.

This clone was seen at least ten times. The chain employs TRBV29-1 and TRBJ2-3, with 7 nucleotides matching TRBD2. There are 15 residues in the CDR3. V trimming: 6 bases; J trimming: 1 base; junction bases outside the gene matches: 10. The germline V gene encodes CDR1 SQVTM and CDR2 ANQGSEA. The CDR3, as DNA: TGCAGCGTGCAAAAGACTAGCTTCGGCACAGATACGCAGTATTTT. Its protein is CSVQKTSFGTDTQYF.

V gene TRBV7-8 combines with J gene TRBJ2-3; 10 bases match TRBD2. Germline-derived CDR1 and CDR2 are SGHVS and FQNEAQ. V lost 4 bases and J lost 4; bases outside the gene matches: 5. The CDR3 loop spans 15 amino acids. The CDR3 is CASSSLAGAADTQYF. CDR3 coding DNA: TGTGCCAGCAGCTCGCTAGCGGGAGCCGCAGATACGCAGTATTTT. The full variable domain, rest sourced from reference TRBV7-8 and TRBJ2-3, is GAGVSQSPRYKVAKRGQDVALRCDPISGHVSLFWYQQALGQGPEFLTYFQNEAQLDKSGLPSDRFFAERPEGSVSTLKIQRTQQEDSAVYLCASSSLAGAADTQYFGPGTRLTVL.

This clone was seen only a few times. The V gene is TRBV10-3, the J gene TRBJ2-1; 10 bases are a match to TRBD1. Germline CDR1 and CDR2: ENHRY and SYGVKD. V gave up 5 bases and J gave up 7 bases; unmatched junction bases: 8. This CDR3 contains 15 residues. CDR3 DNA: TGTGCCATCAGTCCGGGACAGGGGCGATTAAATGAGCAGTTCTTC. This encodes CAISPGQGRLNEQFF.

CDR3: CASIYRRRNTEAFF. As DNA, the CDR3 is TGTGCCAGCATCTACCGGAGAAGGAACACTGAAGCTTTCTTT. This rearrangement joins TRBV28 to TRBJ1-1; D uncertain. In germline, CDR1 is MDHEN, CDR2 SYDVKM. The CDR3 totals 14 residues. Trimming took off 7 bases at V and 1 base at J, with 13 bases between the two ends.

This clone has only a few counts. The gene calls are TRBV29-1 and TRBJ2-3; possibly TRBD1 for D (6 bases). CDR1 SQVTM and CDR2 ANQGSEA come from the germline V gene. This CDR3 spans 14 amino acids. V gave up 4 bases and J gave up 6 bases, with 17 bases separating them. The CDR3 DNA follows: TGCAGCGTTGCTGGGACATTAGAAATGGATACGCAGTATTTT. Amino acid sequence: CSVAGTLEMDTQYF.

The table lists this clone with a few counts. The chain employs TRBV7-9 and TRBJ1-4; TRBD1 might be the D (5 bases). This CDR3 contains 14 residues. CDR1 and CDR2 (germline): SEHNR, FQNEAQ (reference sequence). V dropped 2 bases and J dropped 5 bases, with 9 bases sitting between them. This CDR3 is CASSLTRDNEKLFF. The CDR3 bases are TGTGCCAGCAGCTTAACCCGGGACAATGAAAAACTGTTTTTT.

The DNA for the CDR3 is TGTGCCAGTAGGGACAGGGCGACAGATACGCAGTATTTT. It yields the protein CASRDRATDTQYF. The V and J genes are TRBV19 and TRBJ2-3, with 8 bases fitting TRBD1. The V and J ends lost 6 bases and 3 bases, in that order; junction bases with no gene match: 2. There are 13 residues in the CDR3. Germline V gene lookup returns CDR1 LNHDA and CDR2 SQIVND (reference sequence).

This clone showed up just a few times. The chain has TRBV6-1 and TRBJ2-7; tentatively, D is TRBD2 (5 bases). Trimming stripped 5 bases from V and 7 bases from J, with 18 bases between. Germline CDR1 reads MNHNS; CDR2 reads SASEGT. The CDR3 is made up of 14 amino acids. In DNA form, the CDR3 reads TGTGCCAGCAGTTCTAACAAGACCCCGGGGGAGCAGTACTTC. The encoded protein is CASSSNKTPGEQYF.

The V gene is TRBV10-3, the J gene TRBJ2-7; D may be TRBD2 (5 bases). V was trimmed by 5 bases and J by 3 bases, leaving 14 bases between them. Germline-derived CDR1 and CDR2 are ENHRY and SYGVKD. The CDR3 length is 14 residues. The CDR3 protein is CAISSADWLYEQYF. CDR3 bases: TGTGCCATCAGTTCAGCGGACTGGCTCTACGAGCAGTACTTC.

J is TRBJ2-1 and V is TRBV7-2; TRBD2 matches 10 bases. V trimming: 3 bases; J trimming: 2 bases; junction bases outside the gene matches: 1. The V gene's germline CDR1 is SGHTA and CDR2 FQGNSA. The CDR3 extends over 15 amino acids. CDR3 sequence (DNA): TGTGCCAGCAGCTTCCTAGCGGGAGCCTACAATGAGCAGTTCTTC. Encoded protein: CASSFLAGAYNEQFF.

This clone was counted a few times. The chain recombines TRBV7-2 with TRBJ1-1; D uncertain. The CDR3 is made up of 15 amino acids. CDR1 and CDR2 (germline): SGHTA, FQGNSA. Deletions cut 5 bases from V and 0 bases from J, with 13 bases between. As DNA, the CDR3 is TGTGCCAGCAGCCGAGACCGCCGTATGAACACTGAAGCTTTCTTT. Its translation is CASSRDRRMNTEAFF. Looking up the rest from reference TRBV7-2 and TRBJ1-1 gives the full variable domain: GAGVSQSPSNKVTEKGKDVELRCDPISGHTALYWYRQSLGQGLEFLIYFQGNSAPDKSGLPSDRFSAERTGGSVSTLTIQRTQQEDSAVYLCASSRDRRMNTEAFFGQGTRLTVV.

On this clone itself: With only one base between it and a far larger clone, this is likely a read error. The chain carries TRBV2 and TRBJ1-5; no clear D gene. Germline V gene lookup returns CDR1 SNHLY and CDR2 FYNNEI. Trimming removed 7 bases at V and 7 bases at J, with 14 bases between. The CDR3 has 13 residues. CDR3 loop: CASIRELGQPQHF. CDR3 DNA: TGTGCCAGCATTAGGGAGCTAGGACAGCCCCAGCATTTT. Combining the CDR3 with reference TRBV2 and TRBJ1-5 gives the whole variable domain EPEVTQTPSHQVTQMGQEVILRCVPISNHLYFYWYRQILGQKVEFLVSFYNNEISEKSEIFDDQFSVERPDGSNFTLKIRSTKLEDSAMYFCASIRELGQPQHFGDGTRLSIL.

The chain couples TRBV2 to TRBJ2-2, with D perhaps matching TRBD1 (6 bases). Germline loops: CDR1 SNHLY, CDR2 FYNNEI. The CDR3 spans 14 residues. V was clipped by 4 bases and J by 5 bases, with 11 bases between them. The CDR3, as DNA: TGTGCCAGCAGTGTCCAGGGGATAACCGGGGAGCTGTTTTTT. It translates to CASSVQGITGELFF. Drawing the rest from reference TRBV2 and TRBJ2-2, the complete variable domain is EPEVTQTPSHQVTQMGQEVILRCVPISNHLYFYWYRQILGQKVEFLVSFYNNEISEKSEIFDDQFSVERPDGSNFTLKIRSTKLEDSAMYFCASSVQGITGELFFGEGSRLTVL.